This TCR beta chain emerged from a study of shared clonotypes between healthy human individuals. Trimming took 1 base from V and 5 from J, leaving 6 bases between them. CDR1 SGHDN and CDR2 FVKESK come from the germline V gene. CDR3 size: 13 residues. Donors were healthy HIV-negative adults without recently reported acute infections or vaccinations. Each donor was a Caucasian adult residing in Nashville, Tennessee. Every unsorted PBMC PCR replicate was loaded with 250 to 300 ng DNA, about 30,000 T cell genomes. Sequenced by immunoSEQ multiplex PCR; TCRdb stores in-frame clones only, minus some. The table shows hundreds of thousands of clones, with 70% to 80% occurring only once. For this clone: Its antigen is as yet unknown.

Points from the study as a whole: Investigators expected sequencing depth to affect clonotype sharing among donors.

This chain joins TRBV14 and TRBJ1-5; D unclear. This TCR derives from a woman aged 40 to 50 in good health. Some clones in this sample may be carry-over from other donors' samples. Material: PBMCs. CDR3 amino acids: CASSQGTHQPQHF. CDR3 DNA sequence: TGTGCCAGCAGCCAAGGGACCCATCAGCCCCAGCATTTT. The full variable domain, completed using reference TRBV14 and TRBJ1-5, is EAGVTQFPSHSVIEKGQTVTLRCDPISGHDNLYWYRRVMGKEIKFLLHFVKESKQDESGMPNNRFLAERTGGTYSTLKVQPAELEDSGVYFCASSQGTHQPQHFGDGTRLSIL.